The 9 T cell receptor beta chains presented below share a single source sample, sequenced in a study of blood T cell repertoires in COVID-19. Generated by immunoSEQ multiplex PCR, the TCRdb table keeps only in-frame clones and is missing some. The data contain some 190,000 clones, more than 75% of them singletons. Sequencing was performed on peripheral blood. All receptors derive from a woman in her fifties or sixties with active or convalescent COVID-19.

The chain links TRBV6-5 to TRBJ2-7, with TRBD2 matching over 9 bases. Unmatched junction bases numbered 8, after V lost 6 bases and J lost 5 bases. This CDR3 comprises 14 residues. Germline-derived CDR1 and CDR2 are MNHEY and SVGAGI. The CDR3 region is CASSPWVAGDEQYF. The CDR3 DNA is TGTGCCAGCAGCCCCTGGGTAGCGGGAGACGAGCAGTACTTC.

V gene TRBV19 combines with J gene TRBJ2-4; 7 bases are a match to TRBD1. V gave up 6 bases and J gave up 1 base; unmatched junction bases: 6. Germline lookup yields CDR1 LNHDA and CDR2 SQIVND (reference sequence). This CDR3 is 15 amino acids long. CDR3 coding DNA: TGTGCCAGTAGAGGGGACAGTGCTGCCAAAAACATTCAGTACTTC. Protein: CASRGDSAAKNIQYF.

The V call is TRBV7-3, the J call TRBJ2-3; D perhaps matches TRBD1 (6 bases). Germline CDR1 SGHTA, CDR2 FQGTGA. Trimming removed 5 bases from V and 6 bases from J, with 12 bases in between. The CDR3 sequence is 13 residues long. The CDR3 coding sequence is TGTGCCAGCAGCGACAACAGGGAGGATACGCAGTATTTT. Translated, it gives CASSDNREDTQYF.

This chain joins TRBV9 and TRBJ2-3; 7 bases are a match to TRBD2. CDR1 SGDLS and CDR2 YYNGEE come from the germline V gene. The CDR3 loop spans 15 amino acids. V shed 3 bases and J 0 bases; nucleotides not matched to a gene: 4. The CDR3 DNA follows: TGTGCCAGCAGCGGAGCGGGGCCGAGCACAGATACGCAGTATTTT. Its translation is CASSGAGPSTDTQYF.

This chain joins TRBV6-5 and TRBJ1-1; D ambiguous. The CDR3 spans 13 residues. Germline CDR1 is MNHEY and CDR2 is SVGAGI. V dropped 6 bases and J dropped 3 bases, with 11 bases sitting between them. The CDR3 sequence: CASRRTVHTEAFF. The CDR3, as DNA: TGTGCCAGCAGACGAACAGTTCACACTGAAGCTTTCTTT.

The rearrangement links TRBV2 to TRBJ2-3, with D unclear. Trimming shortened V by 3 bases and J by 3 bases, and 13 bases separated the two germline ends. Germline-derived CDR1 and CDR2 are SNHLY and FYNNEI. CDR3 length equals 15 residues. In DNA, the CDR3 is TGTGCCAGCAGTGAGCGACTCCCCGAGACAGATACGCAGTATTTT. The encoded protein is CASSERLPETDTQYF.

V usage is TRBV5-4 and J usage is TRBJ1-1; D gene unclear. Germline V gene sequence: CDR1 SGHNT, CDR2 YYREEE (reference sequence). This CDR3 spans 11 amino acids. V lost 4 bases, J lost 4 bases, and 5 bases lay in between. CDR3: CASSTFTEAFF. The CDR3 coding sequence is TGTGCCAGCAGCACATTCACTGAAGCTTTCTTT.

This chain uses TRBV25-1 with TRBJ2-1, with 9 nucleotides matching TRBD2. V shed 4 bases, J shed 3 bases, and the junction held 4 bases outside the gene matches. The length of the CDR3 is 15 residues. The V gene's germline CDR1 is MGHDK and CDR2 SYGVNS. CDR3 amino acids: CASSGGLAYYNEQFF. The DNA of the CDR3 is TGTGCCAGCAGTGGTGGACTAGCGTACTACAATGAGCAGTTCTTC.

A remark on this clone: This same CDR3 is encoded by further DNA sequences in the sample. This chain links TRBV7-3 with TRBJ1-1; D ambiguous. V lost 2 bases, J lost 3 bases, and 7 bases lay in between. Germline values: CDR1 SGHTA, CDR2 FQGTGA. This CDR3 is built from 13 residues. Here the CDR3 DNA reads TGTGCCAGCAGCTTATTGGCCTACACTGAAGCTTTCTTT. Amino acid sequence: CASSLLAYTEAFF. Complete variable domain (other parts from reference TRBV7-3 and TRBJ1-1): GAGVSQTPSNKVTEKGKYVELRCDPISGHTALYWYRQSLGQGPEFLIYFQGTGAADDSGLPNDRFFAVRPEGSVSTLKIQRTERGDSAVYLCASSLLAYTEAFFGQGTRLTVV.